This entry lists 23 T cell receptor beta chains sequenced from one sample in a study of CD8 T cells in Susac syndrome (dated by TCRdb to about 2019). Libraries came from the immunoSEQ multiplex PCR assay. RNA was extracted using the RNeasy kit, and about 0.5 to 1 ug of the RNA was reverse transcribed with random hexamers. The public reads were quality trimmed at Q25 with fastp and then assembled into clones with MiXCR by TCRdb, keeping productive beta chains. Here each entry gathers all rows of one CDR3 protein and keeps the most common genes and DNA. Recorded for this sample are some 170,000 distinct CDR3 sequences; around 93% of them occurred a single time. The ten largest clones add up to more than 0.11% of the sample. The sample was CD4+ T cells from PBMCs. The receptor source for this set is a human donor in good health.

The rearrangement uses TRBV9 and TRBJ2-7, with a possible D match to TRBD2 (6 bases). CDR1 and CDR2 from the germline V gene are SGDLS and YYNGEE. This CDR3 is built from 14 residues. The V end lost 0 bases, the J end lost 3 bases, and 10 bases lay between the germline ends. In DNA form, the CDR3 reads TGTGCCAGCAGCGTAGACGGGAGAGACTACGAGCAGTACTTC. Translated: CASSVDGRDYEQYF.

The chain carries TRBV6-5 and TRBJ1-2; 7 positions agree with TRBD1. This CDR3 has 14 amino acids. Trimming removed 4 bases from V and 4 bases from J; junction bases left unmatched: 6. The V gene's germline CDR1 is MNHEY and CDR2 SVGAGI. The CDR3 protein is CASSSDRVGYGYTF. The DNA of the CDR3 is TGTGCCAGCAGTTCCGACAGGGTGGGCTATGGCTACACCTTC.

The rearrangement links TRBV2 to TRBJ2-1, with D possibly being TRBD1 (5 bases). Germline CDR1 SNHLY, CDR2 FYNNEI. CDR3 length equals 13 residues. V lost 4 bases to trimming and J lost 9 bases, with 13 bases between them. For the CDR3, the DNA is TGTGCCAGCAGTGTGGCCGAAGGGGCTGAGCAGTTCTTC. This sequence encodes CASSVAEGAEQFF. Drawing the rest from reference TRBV2 and TRBJ2-1, the complete variable domain is EPEVTQTPSHQVTQMGQEVILRCVPISNHLYFYWYRQILGQKVEFLVSFYNNEISEKSEIFDDQFSVERPDGSNFTLKIRSTKLEDSAMYFCASSVAEGAEQFFGPGTRLTVL.

In this sample, this clonotype turned up once. V and J are TRBV29-1 and TRBJ2-3; D may be TRBD1 (6 bases). Deletions cut 7 bases from V and 4 bases from J, with 15 bases between. The CDR3 is made up of 13 amino acids. The V gene's germline CDR1 is SQVTM and CDR2 ANQGSEA. CDR3 in amino acids: CSARDIRSDTQYF. The CDR3 nucleotides read TGCAGCGCCCGGGACATACGATCAGATACGCAGTATTTT.

The rearrangement joins TRBV6-2 or TRBV6-3 to TRBJ2-2; D gene uncertain. This CDR3 region has 11 residues. Germline assignment: CDR1 MNHEY and CDR2 SVGEGT. Trimming took off 1 base at V and 8 bases at J, with 2 bases between the two ends. The CDR3 loop is CASSYLGELFF. CDR3 coding DNA: TGTGCCAGCAGTTACTTAGGGGAGCTGTTTTTT.

The chain links TRBV28 to TRBJ2-7, with D perhaps given as TRBD1 or TRBD2 (5 bases each). With 2 bases removed from V and 7 bases from J, the gap between germline ends came to 21 bases. CDR3 length: 16 residues. CDR1 MDHEN and CDR2 SYDVKM come from the germline V gene. CDR3 coding DNA: TGTGCCAGCAGTTTAACCGGGACCGCCGGCCTTAGGGAGCAGTACTTC. Residues: CASSLTGTAGLREQYF.

The V gene is TRBV20-1, the J gene TRBJ2-5, with D possibly being TRBD2 (7 bases). The CDR3 covers 14 residues. The germline V gene encodes CDR1 DFQATT and CDR2 SNEGSKA (reference sequence). Trimming removed 5 bases at V and 5 bases at J, with 18 bases between. CDR3 DNA sequence: TGCAGTGCTCCGGAGGGGGGGGCATGGGAGACCCAGTACTTC. Protein sequence: CSAPEGGAWETQYF.

This rearrangement joins TRBV29-1 to TRBJ2-3; D possibly matches TRBD1 or TRBD2 (5 bases each). V dropped 3 bases and J dropped 5 bases, with 9 bases sitting between them. The CDR3 covers 12 residues. The germline gives CDR1 SQVTM, CDR2 ANQGSEA. Here the CDR3 DNA reads TGCAGCGTTGATGGGGGAATAGATACGCAGTATTTT. This encodes CSVDGGIDTQYF.

The V call is TRBV3-1, the J call TRBJ1-2; possible D gene TRBD1, 5 bases. CDR1 is LGHDT and CDR2 is YNNKEL in the germline V gene (reference sequence). V lost 3 bases, J lost 3 bases, and 11 bases lay in between. The CDR3 has 14 amino acids. The CDR3 DNA is TGTGCCAGCAGCCAGGGGGGGTGGGACTATGGCTACACCTTC. Translated: CASSQGGWDYGYTF.

J is TRBJ1-2 and V is TRBV18; D possibly corresponds to TRBD1 (6 bases). V lost 1 base to trimming and J lost 3 bases, with 9 bases between them. The CDR3 runs to 14 residues. Looked up from germline, CDR1 is KGHSH and CDR2 is LQKENI. The CDR3 loop reads CASSPRKGDYGYTF. The CDR3 DNA follows: TGTGCCAGCTCACCACGAAAGGGGGACTATGGCTACACCTTC.

CDR3 loop: CASSAGVAGTQYF. The DNA of the CDR3 is TGTGCCAGCAGCGCGGGGGTAGCGGGGACCCAGTACTTC. V and J are TRBV9 and TRBJ2-5; the match to TRBD2 covers 7 bases. CDR1 and CDR2 from the germline V gene are SGDLS and YYNGEE. The V and J ends lost 3 bases and 7 bases, in that order; junction bases with no gene match: 6. The CDR3 is made up of 13 amino acids.

V and J are TRBV9 and TRBJ1-2; 8 positions match TRBD1. CDR1 and CDR2 (germline): SGDLS, YYNGEE. The ends lost 3 bases at V and 5 bases at J; junction bases unmatched: 6. The CDR3 length is 14 residues. In DNA, the CDR3 is TGTGCCAGCAGCGATTGGACAGGGCTATATGGCTACACCTTC. Amino acid sequence: CASSDWTGLYGYTF.

The chain joins TRBV15 to TRBJ1-2; D gene ambiguous. Germline CDR1 LNHNV, CDR2 YYDKDF (reference sequence). Trimming removed 0 bases from V and 6 bases from J, with 11 bases in between. The length of the CDR3 is 14 residues. CDR3 sequence: CATSRDQGIDGYTF. The CDR3 bases are TGTGCCACCAGCAGAGATCAAGGTATCGATGGCTACACCTTC.

This chain uses TRBV6-5 with TRBJ2-7, with 7 positions matching TRBD1. The CDR3 totals 17 residues. V lost 2 bases and J lost 2; bases outside the gene matches: 12. Germline CDR1 is MNHEY and CDR2 is SVGAGI. The CDR3 spells CASSYRWTGYIAYEQYF. The DNA of the CDR3 is TGTGCCAGCAGTTACCGTTGGACAGGTTACATAGCCTACGAGCAGTACTTC.

CDR3 nucleotide sequence: TGCGCCAGCAGCTTGGTATCTTCGAACACCGGGGAGCTGTTTTTT. Its translation: CASSLVSSNTGELFF. The rearrangement uses TRBV5-1 and TRBJ2-2, with no clear D. V lost 0 bases, J lost 0 bases, and 6 bases lay in between. This CDR3 contains 15 residues. Looked up from germline, CDR1 is SGHRS and CDR2 is YFSETQ. The variable domain in full, completed from reference TRBV5-1 and TRBJ2-2, reads KAGVTQTPRYLIKTRGQQVTLSCSPISGHRSVSWYQQTPGQGLQFLFEYFSETQRNKGNFPGRFSGRQFSNSRSEMNVSTLELGDSALYLCASSLVSSNTGELFFGEGSRLTVL.

In DNA form, the CDR3 reads TGCAGCTCGGGACTAGCGGGGGGCACAGATACGCAGTATTTT. This translates into CSSGLAGGTDTQYF. The J gene is TRBJ2-3, the V gene TRBV29-1; 14 nucleotides line up with TRBD2. The CDR3 has 14 amino acids. V dropped 8 bases and J dropped 1; count of bases not matched to a gene: 2. Germline CDR1 is SQVTM and CDR2 is ANQGSEA.

This clonotype was picked up one time. J is TRBJ1-5 and V is TRBV12-3 or TRBV12-4; 9 nucleotides match TRBD1. The CDR3 spans 15 residues. V lost 5 bases, J lost 3 bases, and 5 bases stayed unmatched. CDR3 in amino acids: CASSAWTGANQPQHF. The CDR3 nucleotides read TGTGCCAGCAGTGCCTGGACAGGGGCCAATCAGCCCCAGCATTTT.

The rearrangement links TRBV3-1 to TRBJ2-4; TRBD1 is a possible D gene (5 bases). Trimming removed 0 bases from V and 8 bases from J, with 17 bases in between. Germline CDR1 is LGHDT and CDR2 is YNNKEL (reference sequence). The CDR3 runs to 16 residues. As DNA, the CDR3 is TGTGCCAGCAGCCAAGATATGTTTGCCAGGGCTGACATTCAGTACTTC. As protein: CASSQDMFARADIQYF.

The chain carries TRBV5-4 and TRBJ2-7; 9 nucleotides align to TRBD1. CDR1 SGHNT and CDR2 YYREEE come from the germline V gene (reference sequence). CDR3 length equals 14 residues. After removal of 3 bases from V and 6 bases from J, the junction contained 7 bases not matched to a gene. CDR3 region: CASSSPGQGGEQYF. CDR3 in DNA: TGTGCCAGCAGCTCCCCGGGACAGGGAGGCGAGCAGTACTTC. Full variable domain (outside the CDR3, taken from reference TRBV5-4 and TRBJ2-7): ETGVTQSPTHLIKTRGQQVTLRCSSQSGHNTVSWYQQALGQGPQFIFQYYREEENGRGNFPPRFSGLQFPNYSSELNVNALELDDSALYLCASSSPGQGGEQYFGPGTRLTVT.

J is TRBJ2-2 and V is TRBV6-5, with 8 nucleotides matching TRBD1. Germline loops: CDR1 MNHEY, CDR2 SVGAGI. The V gene end was trimmed by 2 bases and the J gene end by 3 bases; junction bases not matched to a gene: 8. The length of the CDR3 is 17 residues. As DNA, the CDR3 is TGTGCCAGCAGTTACAAGCCTTTGGACAGGGACACCGGGGAGCTGTTTTTT. It codes for CASSYKPLDRDTGELFF.

The sample holds a few counts of this clonotype. V and J are TRBV11-2 and TRBJ2-5; D call uncertain. Between the trimmed V and J ends, which lost 5 bases and 5 bases, there was a span of 15 bases. The CDR3 is made up of 14 amino acids. CDR1 and CDR2 from the germline V gene are SGHAT and FQNNGV. This CDR3 is CASSPPGLRETQYF. CDR3 bases: TGTGCCAGCAGCCCGCCCGGGTTACGGGAGACCCAGTACTTC.

J is TRBJ2-7 and V is TRBV4-2; possibly TRBD2 for D (5 bases). The CDR3 runs to 16 residues. Germline assignment: CDR1 LGHNA and CDR2 YNFKEQ. V was pared by 0 bases and J by 0 bases, with 12 bases between. The CDR3 nucleotides are TGTGCCAGCAGCCAAGAGGAACGGGGTACCTCCTACGAGCAGTACTTC. This codes for CASSQEERGTSYEQYF.

The rearrangement uses TRBV10-3 and TRBJ1-6; D gene ambiguous. Germline CDR1 ENHRY, CDR2 SYGVKD. V lost 6 bases and J 7 bases, leaving 16 bases between the germline ends. This CDR3 comprises 15 residues. The DNA of the CDR3 is TGTGCCATCAGCAAAAAGGGAGTTGAGAATTCACCCCTCCACTTT. This gives the protein CAISKKGVENSPLHF.